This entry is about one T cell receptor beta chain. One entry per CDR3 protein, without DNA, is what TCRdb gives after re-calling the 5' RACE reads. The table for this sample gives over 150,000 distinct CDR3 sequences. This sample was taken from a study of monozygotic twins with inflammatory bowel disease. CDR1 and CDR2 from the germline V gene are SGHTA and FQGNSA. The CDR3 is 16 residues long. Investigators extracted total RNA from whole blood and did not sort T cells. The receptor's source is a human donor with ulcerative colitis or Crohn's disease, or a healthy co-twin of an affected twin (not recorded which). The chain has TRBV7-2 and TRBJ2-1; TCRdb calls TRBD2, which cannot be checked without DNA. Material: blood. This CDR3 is CASSLGLAGGLNEQFF.